The T cell receptor (beta chain) under discussion was sequenced for a study of vaccination and CD4 T cells after COVID-19. Study-level points and caveats: Spike mono-reactivity was the property of 304 of 307 vaccine-specific clones in convalescent patients.

Sequence data for DNA of cultured CD4+ T cells were generated by the Oncomine TCR Beta short-read assay. Cultures of CD4+ T cells served as the source for extracting genomic DNA. TCRdb re-called the PCR reads through MiXCR, storing one row per CDR3 protein. The repertoire has around 25,000 distinct CDR3 sequences, 60% to 80% of them found once; the top ten carry around 15%. Regarding treatment: approximately nine-day PBMC culture with coronavirus spike peptide pools or control peptides (ViraFEST assay). The CDR3 is made up of 17 amino acids, end residues included. Note on this clonotype: Antigen: not known. No DNA is shown, since the ends of the CDR3 on it are uncertain; the CDR3 is the one TCRdb lists.

The origin of this receptor is a human donor who received a COVID-19 vaccine. This chain connects TRBV21-1 to TRBJ2-7; TRBD1 is the table's D call and was not checked against the DNA. TRBV21-1 is assigned pseudogene status. The specimen was CD4+ T cells from blood, cultured in vitro, collected after SARS-CoV-2 vaccination. The CDR3: CASSPWATGTGLYEQYF.